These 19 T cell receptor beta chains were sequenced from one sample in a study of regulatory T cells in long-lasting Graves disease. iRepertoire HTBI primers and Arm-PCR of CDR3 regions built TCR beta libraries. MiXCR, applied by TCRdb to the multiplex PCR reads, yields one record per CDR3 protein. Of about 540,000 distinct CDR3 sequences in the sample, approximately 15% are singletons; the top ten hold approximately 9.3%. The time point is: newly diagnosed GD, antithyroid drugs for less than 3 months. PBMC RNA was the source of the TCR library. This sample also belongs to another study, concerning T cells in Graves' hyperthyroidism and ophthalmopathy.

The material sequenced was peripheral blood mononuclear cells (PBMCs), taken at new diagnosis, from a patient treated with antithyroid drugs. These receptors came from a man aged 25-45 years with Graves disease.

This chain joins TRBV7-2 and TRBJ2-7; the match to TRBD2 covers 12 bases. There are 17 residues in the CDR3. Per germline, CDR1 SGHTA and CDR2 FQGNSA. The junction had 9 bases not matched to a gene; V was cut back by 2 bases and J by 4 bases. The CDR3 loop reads CASSLFGLAGGLYEQYF. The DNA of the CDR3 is TGTGCCAGCAGCTTATTCGGGCTAGCGGGAGGGTTATACGAGCAGTACTTC. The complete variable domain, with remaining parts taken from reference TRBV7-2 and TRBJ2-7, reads GAGVSQSPSNKVTEKGKDVELRCDPISGHTALYWYRQSLGQGLEFLIYFQGNSAPDKSGLPSDRFSAERTGGSVSTLTIQRTQQEDSAVYLCASSLFGLAGGLYEQYFGPGTRLTVT.

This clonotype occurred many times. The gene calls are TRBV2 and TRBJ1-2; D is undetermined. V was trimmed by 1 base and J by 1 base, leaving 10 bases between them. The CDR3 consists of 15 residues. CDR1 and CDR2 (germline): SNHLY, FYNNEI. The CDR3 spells CASSEEWSFNYGYTF. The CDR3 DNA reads TGTGCCAGCAGTGAAGAATGGAGTTTTAACTATGGCTACACCTTC.

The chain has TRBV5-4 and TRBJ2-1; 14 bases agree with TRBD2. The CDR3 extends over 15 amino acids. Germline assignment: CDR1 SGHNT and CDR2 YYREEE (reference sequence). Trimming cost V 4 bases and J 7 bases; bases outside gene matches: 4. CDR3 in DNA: TGTGCCAGCAGCCCGACTAGCGGGAGGGGTAATGAGCAGTTCTTC. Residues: CASSPTSGRGNEQFF.

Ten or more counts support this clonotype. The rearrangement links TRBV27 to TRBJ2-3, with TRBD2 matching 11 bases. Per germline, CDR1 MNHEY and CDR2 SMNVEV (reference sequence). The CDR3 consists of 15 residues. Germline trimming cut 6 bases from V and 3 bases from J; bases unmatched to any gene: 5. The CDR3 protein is CASRLAGGITDTQYF. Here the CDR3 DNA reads TGTGCCAGCAGGTTAGCGGGAGGGATAACAGATACGCAGTATTTT.

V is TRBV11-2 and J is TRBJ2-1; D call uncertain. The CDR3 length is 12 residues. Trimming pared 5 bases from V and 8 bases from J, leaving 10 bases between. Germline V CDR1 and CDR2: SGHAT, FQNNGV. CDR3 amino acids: CASSLMNHEQFF. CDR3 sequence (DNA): TGTGCCAGCAGCCTAATGAACCATGAGCAGTTCTTC.

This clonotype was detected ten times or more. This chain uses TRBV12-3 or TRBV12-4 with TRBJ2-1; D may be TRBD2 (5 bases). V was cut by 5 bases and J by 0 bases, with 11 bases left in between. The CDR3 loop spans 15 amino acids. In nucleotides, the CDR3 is TGTGCCAGCAGTCCACCAGCGGACTCCTACAATGAGCAGTTCTTC. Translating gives CASSPPADSYNEQFF.

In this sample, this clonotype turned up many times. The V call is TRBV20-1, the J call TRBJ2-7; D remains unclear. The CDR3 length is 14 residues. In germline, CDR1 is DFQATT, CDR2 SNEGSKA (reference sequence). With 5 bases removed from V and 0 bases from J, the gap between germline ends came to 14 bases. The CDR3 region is CSAPLRGLSYEQYF. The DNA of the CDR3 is TGCAGTGCTCCCCTCCGCGGTCTCTCCTACGAGCAGTACTTC.

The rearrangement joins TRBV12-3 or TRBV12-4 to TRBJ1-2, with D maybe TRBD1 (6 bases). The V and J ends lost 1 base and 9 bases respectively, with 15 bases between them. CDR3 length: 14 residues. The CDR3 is CASSLVPGEYSYTF. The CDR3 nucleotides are TGTGCCAGCAGTTTAGTGCCAGGGGAGTATAGCTACACCTTC.

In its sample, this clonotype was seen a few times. The CDR3 spells CASSESGSRNTEAFF. CDR3 nucleotide sequence: TGTGCCAGCAGTGAATCTGGAAGCCGGAACACTGAAGCTTTCTTT. The chain uses TRBV25-1 and TRBJ1-1, with D hard to call. V gave up 1 base and J gave up 1 base, with 10 bases separating them. Germline V CDR1 and CDR2: MGHDK, SYGVNS. The CDR3 contains 15 residues.

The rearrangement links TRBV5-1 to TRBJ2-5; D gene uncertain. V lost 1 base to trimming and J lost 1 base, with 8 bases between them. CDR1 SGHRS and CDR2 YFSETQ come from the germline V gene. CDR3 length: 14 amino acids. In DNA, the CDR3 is TGCGCCAGCAGCTTGCTGAGTTCCCAAGAGACCCAGTACTTC. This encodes CASSLLSSQETQYF.

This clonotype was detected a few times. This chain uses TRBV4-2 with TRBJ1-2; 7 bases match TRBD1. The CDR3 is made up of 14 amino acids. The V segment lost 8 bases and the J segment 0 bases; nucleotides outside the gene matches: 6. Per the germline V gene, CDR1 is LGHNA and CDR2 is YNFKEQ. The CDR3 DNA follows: TGTGCCAGCCGACAGGGCGGGACTAACTATGGCTACACCTTC. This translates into CASRQGGTNYGYTF.

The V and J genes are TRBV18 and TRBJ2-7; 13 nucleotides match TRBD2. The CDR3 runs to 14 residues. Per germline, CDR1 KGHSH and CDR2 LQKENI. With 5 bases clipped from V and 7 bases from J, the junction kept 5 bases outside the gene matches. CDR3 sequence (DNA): TGTGCCAGCTCATCAGGGACTAGCGGGACGGAGCAGTACTTC. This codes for CASSSGTSGTEQYF.

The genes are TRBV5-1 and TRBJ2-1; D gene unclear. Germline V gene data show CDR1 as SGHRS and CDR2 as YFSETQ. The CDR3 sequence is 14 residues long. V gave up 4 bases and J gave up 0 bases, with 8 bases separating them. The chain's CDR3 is CASSAQSSYNEQFF. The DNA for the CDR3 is TGCGCCAGCAGCGCCCAGAGCTCCTACAATGAGCAGTTCTTC.

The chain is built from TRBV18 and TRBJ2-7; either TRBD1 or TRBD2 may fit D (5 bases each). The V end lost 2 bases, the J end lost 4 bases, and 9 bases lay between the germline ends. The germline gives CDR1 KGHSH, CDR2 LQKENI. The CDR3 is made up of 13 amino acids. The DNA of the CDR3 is TGTGCCAGCTCACCAGAGGGGCTGTACGAGCAGTACTTC. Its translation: CASSPEGLYEQYF.

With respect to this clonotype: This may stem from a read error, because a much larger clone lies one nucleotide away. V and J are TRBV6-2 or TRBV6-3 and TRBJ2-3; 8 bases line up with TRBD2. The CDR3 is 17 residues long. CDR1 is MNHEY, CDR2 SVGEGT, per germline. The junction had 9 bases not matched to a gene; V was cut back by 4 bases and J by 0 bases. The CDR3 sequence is CASSFGTRGVSTDTQYF. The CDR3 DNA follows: TGTGCCAGCAGTTTCGGGACTAGGGGGGTTAGCACAGATACGCAGTATTTT.

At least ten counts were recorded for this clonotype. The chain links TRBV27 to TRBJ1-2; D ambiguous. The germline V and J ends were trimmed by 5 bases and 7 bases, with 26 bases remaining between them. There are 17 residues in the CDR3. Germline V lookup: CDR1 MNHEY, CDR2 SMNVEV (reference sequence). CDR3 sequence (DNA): TGTGCCAGCAGTCTAACCTTTGGTCAGCAGGCGACGGGTGGCTACACCTTC. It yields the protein CASSLTFGQQATGGYTF.

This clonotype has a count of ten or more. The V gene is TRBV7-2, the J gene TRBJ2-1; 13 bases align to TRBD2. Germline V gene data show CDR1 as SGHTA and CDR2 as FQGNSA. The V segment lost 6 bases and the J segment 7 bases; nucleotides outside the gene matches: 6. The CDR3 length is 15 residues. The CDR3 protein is CASSIGLAGANEQFF. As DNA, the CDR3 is TGTGCCAGCAGTATAGGACTAGCGGGAGCGAATGAGCAGTTCTTC.

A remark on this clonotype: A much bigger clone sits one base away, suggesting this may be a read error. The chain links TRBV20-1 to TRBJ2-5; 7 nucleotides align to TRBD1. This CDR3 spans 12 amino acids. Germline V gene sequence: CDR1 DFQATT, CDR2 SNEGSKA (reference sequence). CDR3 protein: CSAQTGTETRYF. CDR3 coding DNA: TGCAGTGCCCAGACAGGGACAGAGACCCGGTACTTC.

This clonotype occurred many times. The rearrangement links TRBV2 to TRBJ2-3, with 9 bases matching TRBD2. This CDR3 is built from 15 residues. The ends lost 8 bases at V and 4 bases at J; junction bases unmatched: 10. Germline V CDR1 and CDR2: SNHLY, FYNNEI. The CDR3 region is CASAGSGRVADTQYF. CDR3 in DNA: TGTGCCAGCGCTGGTAGCGGGAGAGTGGCAGATACGCAGTATTTT.